The clone carrying this T cell receptor (beta chain) has only a few counts. The antigen is not known. This entry belongs to a study of blood T cells in healthy people across ages. Study-level points and caveats: PBMCs were not sorted, which prevented a conclusive comparison of naive versus antigen-experienced cells.

Next came a second PCR, run for 7 to 11 cycles, which used a sample-barcoded 5' primer along with a J-beta primer mix. Tags on each cDNA molecule came from a template-switch adaptor with 12 random nucleotides. MiXCR was run by TCRdb on the 5' RACE reads, yielding one entry per CDR3 protein. The table lists around 800,000 distinct CDR3 sequences, around 25% of them singletons. The J segment lost 2 bases and the V segment lost 3 bases, leaving 7 bases of the junction unmatched. This CDR3 is built from 15 residues. CDR1 and CDR2 (germline): LGHDT, YNNKEL (reference sequence). This sample also appeared in a second study, on T cells of mothers and their children. That work states: None of the identified T cell clones proved to be persistent microchimeric clones.

The rearrangement links TRBV3-1 to TRBJ2-7, with TRBD2 matching over 7 bases. The origin of this receptor is a boy aged 10-17 years in good health. Specimen: blood. CDR3 sequence (DNA): TGTGCCAGCAGCCAGGGAATAGCGGGCCCCTACGAGCAGTACTTC. Translated: CASSQGIAGPYEQYF.